These T cell receptor beta chains were read from a single sample in a study of T cells in Graves' hyperthyroidism and ophthalmopathy. TCRdb re-analysed the multiplex PCR reads in MiXCR, keeping a single row per CDR3 protein. Here the sample spans about 690,000 distinct CDR3 sequences, 15% to 20% being singletons. Material for sequencing was blood. The receptors derive from a man over 45 with Graves' hyperthyroidism. The CDR3 runs from the conserved cysteine through the conserved F or W. The D gene is left open where the match is weak. Rows may omit the clone size; those that give it use once, few, many or a size class.

CDR3 DNA | CDR3 protein | V gene | clone size | J gene | D gene
TGCAGCGTTGAGGAGATAGCGGGAGGCCTTACCTACAATGAGCAGTTCTTC | CSVEEIAGGLTYNEQFF | TRBV29-1 | few | TRBJ2-1 | TRBD2
TGTGCCAGTAGTACAATTTGGACAGGGCGCAGCGGGGAGCTGTTTTTT | CASSTIWTGRSGELFF | TRBV19 | few | TRBJ2-2 | TRBD1
TGTGCCAGCAGTGAATCCCGACAGCCCCAGCATTTT | CASSESRQPQHF | TRBV2 | - | TRBJ1-5 | -
TGTGCCAGCAGTTTGACTAGCGATTACGAGCAGTACTTC | CASSLTSDYEQYF | TRBV28 | many | TRBJ2-7 | TRBD2
TGTGCCAGCAGTTATACAGGGGCCGCTAACACTGAAGCTTTCTTT | CASSYTGAANTEAFF | TRBV27 | many | TRBJ1-1 | TRBD1
TGCGCCAGCAGCTACACAGCGGGCTCCTACAATGAGCAGTTCTTC | CASSYTAGSYNEQFF | TRBV5-1 | - | TRBJ2-1 | -
TGTGCCAGCAGTTTATGGGGAGGCAGGGAGCAGTTCTTC | CASSLWGGREQFF | TRBV27 | many | TRBJ2-1 | -
TGTGCCAGCAGCCTTGGGCAGGAAGATGGCTACACCTTC | CASSLGQEDGYTF | TRBV5-8 | - | TRBJ1-2 | -
TGTGCCAGCAGTTTAGCGCTCGGGGGAAACGGATACGAGCAGTACTTC | CASSLALGGNGYEQYF | TRBV12-3/TRBV12-4 | many | TRBJ2-7 | -
TGTGCCAGCTCCGCCAGGGGTATGGATTCACCCCTCCACTTT | CASSARGMDSPLHF | TRBV19 | - | TRBJ1-6 | -
TGTGCCAGCAGTTTTGGCCCCAATCAGCCCCAGCATTTT | CASSFGPNQPQHF | TRBV12-3/TRBV12-4 | many | TRBJ1-5 | -
TGTGCCAGCAGTTACTCGAGGGACCGAAGTAACTATGGCTACACCTTC | CASSYSRDRSNYGYTF | TRBV6-5 | - | TRBJ1-2 | -
TGTGCCAGCAGCCAGACCCTAAAGCAGACCCAGTACTTC | CASSQTLKQTQYF | TRBV3-1 | few | TRBJ2-5 | -
TGTGCCAGCAGCGTAGACCAACAAGCGGCCACCCACAATGAGCAGTTCTTC | CASSVDQQAATHNEQFF | TRBV9 | few | TRBJ2-1 | -
TGTGCCAGCAGCGAGCGACTAGCAGGAGGCTCCTACGAGCAGTACTTC | CASSERLAGGSYEQYF | TRBV3-1 | - | TRBJ2-7 | TRBD2
TGTGCCAGCAACGCCCCTCTCACAGATACGCAGTATTTT | CASNAPLTDTQYF | TRBV6-2/TRBV6-3 | many | TRBJ2-3 | -
TGCAGTGCTCCGGACCAAGTGTCCTACGAGCAGTACTTC | CSAPDQVSYEQYF | TRBV20-1 | few | TRBJ2-7 | -
TGTGCCAGCAGTTTTTGGGGCCGGGACAGGGTCTACAATGAGCAGTTCTTC | CASSFWGRDRVYNEQFF | TRBV28 | many | TRBJ2-1 | TRBD1
TGTGCCAGTCGAAAAGTCTCCTACAATGAGCAGTTCTTC | CASRKVSYNEQFF | TRBV19 | - | TRBJ2-1 | -
TGTGCCAGCAGTTCCCTCGACAGGGAAGGCTACACCTTC | CASSSLDREGYTF | TRBV28 | many | TRBJ1-2 | TRBD1
TGTGCCAGCAGTTTCGCGGGTGAGCAGTTCTTC | CASSFAGEQFF | TRBV12-3/TRBV12-4 | many | TRBJ2-1 | -
TGTGCCAGCAGCTTAGAAAGCGGGGGTTACAATGAGCAGTTCTTC | CASSLESGGYNEQFF | TRBV7-2 | - | TRBJ2-1 | TRBD2
TGTGCCAGTAGTATTCCGGACAGGGTTAATCAGCCCCAGCATTTT | CASSIPDRVNQPQHF | TRBV19 | many | TRBJ1-5 | TRBD1
TGCGCCAGCAGTTATAGCGGGAGGGCCACTCTCGACGGCGAGCAGTACTTC | CASSYSGRATLDGEQYF | TRBV5-1 | few | TRBJ2-7 | TRBD2
TGTGCCAGTAGTATGAGCTGGCTAGGCTCCTACAATGAGCGGTTCTTC | CASSMSWLGSYNERFF | TRBV19 | - | TRBJ2-1 | -
TGTGCCAGCAGTGTAGAATTGGCAGCCTATGGCTACACCTTC | CASSVELAAYGYTF | TRBV2 | many | TRBJ1-2 | -
TGTGCCACCAGTGACGACAGCACCGGAGTAAACACCGGGGAGCTGTTTTTT | CATSDDSTGVNTGELFF | TRBV24-1 | - | TRBJ2-2 | -
TGTGCCAGCAGCCAAGGTTGGGCCCGGACGGGAACGTTGGATACTGAAGCTTTCTTT | CASSQGWARTGTLDTEAFF | TRBV3-1 | few | TRBJ1-1 | -
TGCAGCGTTCTAACTAGCCTCTACGAGCAGTACTTC | CSVLTSLYEQYF | TRBV29-1 | - | TRBJ2-7 | -
TGTGCCAGCTCACCGGGAGGAGGACAGGGGCATAAACTGTTTTTT | CASSPGGGQGHKLFF | TRBV18 | - | TRBJ1-4 | TRBD1
TGTGCCAGCAGTCGGGACAGGGAGGACACTGAAGCTTTCTTT | CASSRDREDTEAFF | TRBV11-3 | many | TRBJ1-1 | TRBD1
TGTGCCAGCAGCCCATTCGACGACATCTCCTACGAGCAGTACTTC | CASSPFDDISYEQYF | TRBV11-2 | many | TRBJ2-7 | -
TGTGCCAGCAGCCCCCCCCAGGCGACGGGGGAAAAACTGTTTTTT | CASSPPQATGEKLFF | TRBV7-2 | - | TRBJ1-4 | -
TGTGCCAGCAGTATAGGGACGGGAGAACTGGATACGCAGTATTTT | CASSIGTGELDTQYF | TRBV7-9 | - | TRBJ2-3 | -
TGTGCCAGCAGCCGTGCGGGAGGGACCTACAATGAGCAGTTCTTC | CASSRAGGTYNEQFF | TRBV11-2 | many | TRBJ2-1 | TRBD2
TGTGCCAGTAGTATCTCGTGGCAGGGGAGGCAGACCCAGTACTTC | CASSISWQGRQTQYF | TRBV19 | - | TRBJ2-5 | -
TGTGCCAGCAGTTACGAGCGGGGAAAAAGGGATCAGCCCCAGCATTTT | CASSYERGKRDQPQHF | TRBV6-6 | few | TRBJ1-5 | -
TGTGCCAGCATCACAGGGGGTGTTACCTACACCGGGGAGCTGTTTTTT | CASITGGVTYTGELFF | TRBV28 | many | TRBJ2-2 | TRBD1
TGTGCCAGCAGCGCGGGACTAGCGGTCTTCTCCTACGAGCAGTACTTC | CASSAGLAVFSYEQYF | TRBV9 | many | TRBJ2-7 | TRBD2
TGTGCCAGCAGTTTAACGACAGCTTCGCGTGGCTACACCTTC | CASSLTTASRGYTF | TRBV27 | many | TRBJ1-2 | -
TGTGCCAGCAGTCACTCGAGGGTCGGGGAGCTGTTTTTT | CASSHSRVGELFF | TRBV12-3/TRBV12-4 | few | TRBJ2-2 | -
TGTGCCAGTAGTTGGTGGGAGCCGAGCACAGATACGCAGTATTTT | CASSWWEPSTDTQYF | TRBV19 | - | TRBJ2-3 | -